Each of the 20 T cell receptor beta chains below was sequenced from the same sample in a study of Ad26.COV2.S vaccination and SARS-CoV-2 variants (dated by TCRdb to the early 2020s). The receptor library was made with the immunoSEQ multiplex PCR assay. Held by TCRdb, this immuneACCESS table contains in-frame sequences only and omits some clones. Under half of the omission traces to an unresolved V gene where checked; the cause of the rest is unknown. This sample holds over 250,000 clones; approximately 89% were observed only once. Together, the top ten hold around 3% of the sample. Per the publication, the treatment or condition label means: around 19 received Ad26.COV2.S at low or high dose, single or two shots; 5 received placebo; per-sample allocation not given. For vaccine and placebo recipients, repertoires were sequenced using samples collected on day 63 after the first injection. The specimen comprised peripheral blood, sampled in a trial of Ad26.COV2.S vaccine versus placebo. These TCRs come from a person aged 18-65 years who received the Ad26.COV2.S COVID-19 vaccine or a placebo.

The V and J genes are TRBV7-2 and TRBJ1-1; D remains ambiguous. The V gene lost 10 bases and the J gene lost 1 base, with 16 bases spanning the gap. The V gene's germline CDR1 is SGHTA and CDR2 FQGNSA. This CDR3 has 14 residues. The CDR3 loop is CANRPSRGNTEAFF. Written as DNA, the CDR3 is TGTGCCAACCGACCTTCCCGGGGGAACACTGAAGCTTTCTTT.

This chain connects TRBV30 to TRBJ1-4, with a possible D match to TRBD1 (5 bases). Deletions cut 3 bases from V and 0 bases from J, with 8 bases between. This CDR3 has 14 residues. Germline CDR1 is GTSNPN and CDR2 is SVGIG (reference sequence). CDR3 protein: CAWSETATNEKLFF. The CDR3 coding sequence is TGTGCCTGGAGCGAGACAGCAACTAATGAAAAACTGTTTTTT.

V usage is TRBV29-1 and J usage is TRBJ1-4; 8 bases are a match to TRBD1. Germline CDR1 is SQVTM and CDR2 is ANQGSEA. The CDR3 has 14 residues. Trimming took 4 bases from V and 7 from J; bases not matched to a gene: 8. The CDR3 DNA follows: TGCAGCGTTGCCACAGGGGGTAGGGGTGAAAAACTGTTTTTT. Its translation is CSVATGGRGEKLFF. Variable domain in full (rest from reference TRBV29-1 and TRBJ1-4): SAVISQKPSRDICQRGTSLTIQCQVDSQVTMMFWYRQQPGQSLTLIATANQGSEATYESGFVIDKFPISRPNLTFSTLTVSNMSPEDSSIYLCSVATGGRGEKLFFGSGTQLSVL.

This sequence joins TRBV27 and TRBJ1-4; TRBD1 is a possible D gene (6 bases). Trimming shortened V by 4 bases and J by 8 bases, and 11 bases separated the two germline ends. CDR3 length: 13 residues. Germline-derived CDR1 and CDR2 are MNHEY and SMNVEV (reference sequence). The CDR3: CASSSRGYEKLFF. CDR3 DNA: TGTGCCAGCAGTTCCAGGGGTTACGAAAAACTGTTTTTT.

The chain has TRBV5-4 and TRBJ2-3; D not resolved. From germline, CDR1 is SGHNT and CDR2 YYREEE (reference sequence). V was shortened by 3 bases and J by 0 bases, with 5 bases between the two germline ends. The CDR3 sequence is 13 residues long. CDR3 residues: CASSSDSTDTQYF. Here the CDR3 DNA reads TGTGCCAGCAGCTCCGACAGCACAGATACGCAGTATTTT. The full variable domain, its missing parts supplied by reference TRBV5-4 and TRBJ2-3, is ETGVTQSPTHLIKTRGQQVTLRCSSQSGHNTVSWYQQALGQGPQFIFQYYREEENGRGNFPPRFSGLQFPNYSSELNVNALELDDSALYLCASSSDSTDTQYFGPGTRLTVL.

The chain recombines TRBV6-5 with TRBJ2-7; D assignment may be TRBD1 or TRBD2 (6 bases each). Germline values: CDR1 MNHEY, CDR2 SVGAGI. This CDR3 is 16 amino acids long. V was cut by 2 bases and J by 7 bases, with 21 bases left in between. DNA of the CDR3: TGTGCCAGCAGTTACCTAGTAGGGGGGAGCCTCTGGGAGCAGTACTTC. Protein: CASSYLVGGSLWEQYF.

V is TRBV5-8 and J is TRBJ1-1; D not resolved. CDR3 length: 15 amino acids. Germline V CDR1 and CDR2: SGHTS, YDEGEE. V lost 2 bases, J lost 4 bases, and 15 bases lay in between. The CDR3 coding sequence is TGTGCCAGCAGCTTCGAGCATCCGTCGGGCACTGAAGCTTTCTTT. Protein sequence: CASSFEHPSGTEAFF.

V and J are TRBV28 and TRBJ1-1; D not certain. V was clipped by 5 bases and J by 4 bases, with 17 bases between them. The CDR3 is made up of 15 amino acids. CDR1 is MDHEN, CDR2 SYDVKM, per germline. CDR3 residues: CASSPTGGSGTEAFF. The CDR3 coding sequence is TGTGCCAGCAGTCCAACGGGTGGCAGTGGCACTGAAGCTTTCTTT.

This sequence joins TRBV5-6 and TRBJ1-1, with 7 bases matching TRBD1. CDR3 length: 15 residues. CDR1 SGHDT and CDR2 YYEEEE come from the germline V gene. Germline trimming cut 4 bases from V and 4 bases from J; bases unmatched to any gene: 10. Here the CDR3 reads CASSADRTGVTEAFF. Written as DNA, the CDR3 is TGTGCCAGCAGCGCGGACAGGACCGGGGTCACTGAAGCTTTCTTT.

Here the CDR3 DNA reads TGTGCCAGCAGTGAGGGACGACACACTGAAGCTTTCTTT. Translation gives CASSEGRHTEAFF. V and J are TRBV25-1 and TRBJ1-1; the D gene is possibly TRBD1 (5 bases). With 3 bases removed from V and 3 bases from J, the gap between germline ends came to 8 bases. This CDR3 is 13 amino acids long. Looked up from germline, CDR1 is MGHDK and CDR2 is SYGVNS.

The chain joins TRBV12-5 to TRBJ2-5, with D tentatively TRBD2 (6 bases). This CDR3 spans 12 amino acids. The V end lost 9 bases, the J end lost 5 bases, and 13 bases lay between the germline ends. Germline CDR1 LGHNT, CDR2 FRNRAP. CDR3 coding DNA: TGTGCTAGCGGGAGAATCGGGGAGACCCAGTACTTC. This encodes CASGRIGETQYF. The complete variable domain, with remaining parts taken from reference TRBV12-5 and TRBJ2-5, reads DARVTQTPRHKVTEMGQEVTMRCQPILGHNTVFWYRQTMMQGLELLAYFRNRAPLDDSGMPKDRFSAEMPDATLATLKIQPSEPRDSAVYFCASGRIGETQYFGPGTRLLVL.

This chain uses TRBV5-1 with TRBJ1-1; 10 bases are shared with TRBD1. Germline V gene sequence: CDR1 SGHRS, CDR2 YFSETQ. This CDR3 has 14 amino acids. J was trimmed by 11 bases and V by 4 bases; bases with no gene match: 11. The CDR3 spells CASSTDRGQGSAFF. CDR3 sequence (DNA): TGCGCCAGCAGCACTGACAGGGGGCAAGGAAGCGCTTTCTTT.

This chain connects TRBV5-1 to TRBJ1-1, with 7 bases that match TRBD1. Germline V gene data show CDR1 as SGHRS and CDR2 as YFSETQ. V gave up 4 bases and J gave up 1 base; unmatched junction bases: 7. The CDR3 covers 15 residues. The CDR3 here is CASSDDRVGNTEAFF. CDR3 sequence (DNA): TGCGCCAGCAGCGACGACAGGGTCGGGAACACTGAAGCTTTCTTT.

The chain recombines TRBV5-1 with TRBJ2-2, with D unresolved. Germline-derived CDR1 and CDR2 are SGHRS and YFSETQ. This CDR3 contains 13 residues. Trimming removed 3 bases at V and 3 bases at J, with 6 bases between. The CDR3 nucleotides read TGCGCCAGCAGCTCTACGGACACCGGGGAGCTGTTTTTT. It is translated as CASSSTDTGELFF.

This chain links TRBV29-1 with TRBJ2-1, with TRBD2 matching over 12 bases. The CDR3 has 14 residues. After removal of 8 bases from V and 7 bases from J, the junction contained 9 bases not matched to a gene. Germline CDR1 reads SQVTM; CDR2 reads ANQGSEA. The DNA of the CDR3 is TGCAGCCCTCAACTAGCGGGAGGAGGTAATGAGCAGTTCTTC. Amino acid sequence: CSPQLAGGGNEQFF.

CDR3 sequence reads: CASRQAYRGDNYGYTF. CDR3 DNA sequence: TGCGCCAGCAGGCAAGCATACAGGGGGGACAACTATGGCTACACCTTC. The rearrangement uses TRBV5-1 and TRBJ1-2; TRBD1 matches at 8 bases. The CDR3 has 16 residues. The J segment lost 2 bases and the V segment lost 5 bases, leaving 11 bases of the junction unmatched. The V gene's germline CDR1 is SGHRS and CDR2 YFSETQ.

This clone came up once. The chain combines TRBV5-6 with TRBJ1-6; D remains ambiguous. The CDR3 has 15 amino acids. The V end lost 0 bases, the J end lost 6 bases, and 10 bases lay between the germline ends. Per germline, CDR1 SGHDT and CDR2 YYEEEE. CDR3 in DNA: TGTGCCAGCAGCTTGGAAGGGTGGGGTAATTCACCCCTCCACTTT. Protein sequence: CASSLEGWGNSPLHF.

This sequence joins TRBV24-1 and TRBJ2-7; 9 bases are a match to TRBD1. Germline loops: CDR1 KGHDR, CDR2 SFDVKD. After removal of 4 bases from V and 7 bases from J, the junction contained 13 bases not matched to a gene. The CDR3 has 16 amino acids. CDR3 DNA sequence: TGTGCCACCAGTGACAAGGGACAGGGCCCTCTGGGTGAGCAGTACTTC. Protein: CATSDKGQGPLGEQYF.

The J gene is TRBJ2-5, the V gene TRBV2; 9 positions agree with TRBD2. The CDR3 is 15 amino acids. Trimming at V came to 5 bases and at J to 0 bases, leaving 4 bases not matched to a gene. Per the germline V gene, CDR1 is SNHLY and CDR2 is FYNNEI. The CDR3 region has the DNA TGTGCCAGCAGTCGGACTAGCGTGTACCAAGAGACCCAGTACTTC. Translation: CASSRTSVYQETQYF.

The genes are TRBV11-2 and TRBJ1-2; TRBD1 matches at 8 bases. Germline CDR1 is SGHAT and CDR2 is FQNNGV. The CDR3 contains 15 residues. With 6 bases clipped from V and 4 bases from J, the junction kept 10 bases outside the gene matches. CDR3 in DNA: TGTGCCAGCAGATTGACAGGGGCAGAGGGCTATGGCTACACCTTC. Translation: CASRLTGAEGYGYTF.